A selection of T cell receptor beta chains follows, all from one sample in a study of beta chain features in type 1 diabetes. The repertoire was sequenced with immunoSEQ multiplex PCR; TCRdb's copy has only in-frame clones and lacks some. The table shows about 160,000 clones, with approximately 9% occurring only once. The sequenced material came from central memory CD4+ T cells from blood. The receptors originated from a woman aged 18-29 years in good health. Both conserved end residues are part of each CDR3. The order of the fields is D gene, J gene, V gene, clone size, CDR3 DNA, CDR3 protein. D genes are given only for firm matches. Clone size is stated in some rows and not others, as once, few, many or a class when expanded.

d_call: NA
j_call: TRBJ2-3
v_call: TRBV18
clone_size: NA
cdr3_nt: TGTGCCAGCTCACCATCCGGGGGAGATACGCAGTATTTT
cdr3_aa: CASSPSGGDTQYF

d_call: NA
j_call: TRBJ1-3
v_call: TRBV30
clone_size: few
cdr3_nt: TGTGCCTGGAGTCAGCGCACCTCTGGAAACACCATATATTTT
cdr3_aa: CAWSQRTSGNTIYF

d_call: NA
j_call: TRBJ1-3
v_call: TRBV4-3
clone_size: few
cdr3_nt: TGCGCCAGCAGCCCGACGAAGTTAGGGAGCTCTGGAAACACCATATATTTT
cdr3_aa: CASSPTKLGSSGNTIYF

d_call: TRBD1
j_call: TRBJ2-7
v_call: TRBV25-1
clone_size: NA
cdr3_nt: TGTGTCAGCAGTGATTCGGGACAGGGGGCCTACGAGCAGTACTTC
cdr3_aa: CVSSDSGQGAYEQYF

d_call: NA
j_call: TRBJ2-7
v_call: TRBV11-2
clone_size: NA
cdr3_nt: TGTGCCAGCAGCTTAGTAGGTGACAGGAGCTCCTACGAGCAGTACTTC
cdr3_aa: CASSLVGDRSSYEQYF

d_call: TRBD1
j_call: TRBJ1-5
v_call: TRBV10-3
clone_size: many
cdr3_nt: TGTGCCACCTGGACAGGGGTTGGCAATCAGCCCCAGCATTTT
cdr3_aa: CATWTGVGNQPQHF

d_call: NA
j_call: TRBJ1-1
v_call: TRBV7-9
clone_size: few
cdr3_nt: TGTGCCAGCAGCTTAGACGGTCACAACACTGAAGCTTTCTTT
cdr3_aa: CASSLDGHNTEAFF

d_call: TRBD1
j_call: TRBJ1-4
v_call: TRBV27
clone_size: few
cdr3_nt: TGTGCCAGCTCGCCGGCAGGGGGATCGGTTGAAAAACTGTTTTTT
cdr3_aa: CASSPAGGSVEKLFF

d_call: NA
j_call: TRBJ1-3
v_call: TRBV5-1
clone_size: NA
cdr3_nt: TGCGCCAGCAGCTGGGGGACTGCCGGAAACACCATATATTTT
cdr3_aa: CASSWGTAGNTIYF

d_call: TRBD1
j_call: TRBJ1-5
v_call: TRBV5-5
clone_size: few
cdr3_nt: TGTGCCAGCAGCGGGGACAGGGGGCGCGGTCAGCCCCAGCATTTT
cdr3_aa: CASSGDRGRGQPQHF

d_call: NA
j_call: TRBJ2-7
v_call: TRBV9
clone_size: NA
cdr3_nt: TGTGCCAGCAGCAAAGACCCGGGCTACGAGCAGTACTTC
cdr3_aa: CASSKDPGYEQYF

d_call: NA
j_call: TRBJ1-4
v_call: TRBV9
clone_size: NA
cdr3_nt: TGTGCCAGCAGCCCTAGGCAGAGCCTTAATGAAAAACTGTTTTTT
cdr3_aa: CASSPRQSLNEKLFF

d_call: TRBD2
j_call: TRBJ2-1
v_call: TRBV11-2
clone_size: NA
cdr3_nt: TGTGCCAGCAGCCCACTCCCTACTAGCGGGAGAGTTGAGCAGTTCTTC
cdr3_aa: CASSPLPTSGRVEQFF

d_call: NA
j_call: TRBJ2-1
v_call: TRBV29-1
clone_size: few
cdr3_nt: TGCAGCGTTGATCCGTCGGGACTCTCCTACAATGAGCAGTTCTTC
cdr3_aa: CSVDPSGLSYNEQFF

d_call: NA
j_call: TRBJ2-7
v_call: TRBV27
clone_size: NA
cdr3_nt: TGTGCCAGCAGAGGCACAGGGACCCTCTCCTACGAGCAGTACTTC
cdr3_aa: CASRGTGTLSYEQYF

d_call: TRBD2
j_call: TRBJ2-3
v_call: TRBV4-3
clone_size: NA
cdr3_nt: TGCGCCAGCAGCCAACAGCGGGGGGGACTAGATACGCAGTATTTT
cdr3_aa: CASSQQRGGLDTQYF

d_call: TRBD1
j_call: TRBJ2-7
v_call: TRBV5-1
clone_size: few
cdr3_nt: TGCGCCAGCAGCTTTGGGGACAGCCGCTCCTACGAGCAGTACTTC
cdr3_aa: CASSFGDSRSYEQYF

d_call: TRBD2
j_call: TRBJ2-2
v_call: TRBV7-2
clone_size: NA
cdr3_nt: TGTGCCAGCAGCTTAAAAATCCTAGCGGAGGAGAACACCGGGGAGCTGTTTTTT
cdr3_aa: CASSLKILAEENTGELFF

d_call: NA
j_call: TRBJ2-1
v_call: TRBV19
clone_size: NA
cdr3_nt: TGTGCCAGTAGTCTCGACGCGGGTAGCTCCTACAATGAGCAGTTCTTC
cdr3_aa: CASSLDAGSSYNEQFF

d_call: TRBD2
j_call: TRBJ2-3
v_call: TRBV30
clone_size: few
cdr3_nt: TGTGCCTGGAGTGTAAGCGGGAGGGCAGATACGCAGTATTTT
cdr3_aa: CAWSVSGRADTQYF